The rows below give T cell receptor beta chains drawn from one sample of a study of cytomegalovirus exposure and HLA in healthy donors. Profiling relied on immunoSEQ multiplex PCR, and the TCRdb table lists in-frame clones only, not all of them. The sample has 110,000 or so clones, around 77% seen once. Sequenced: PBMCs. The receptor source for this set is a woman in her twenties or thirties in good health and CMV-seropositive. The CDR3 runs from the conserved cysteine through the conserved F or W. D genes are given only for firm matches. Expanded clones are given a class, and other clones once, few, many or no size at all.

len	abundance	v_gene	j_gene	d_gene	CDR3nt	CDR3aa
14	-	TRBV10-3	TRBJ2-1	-	TGTGCCATCAGTGAATCTCTCGGGGGAAATGAGCAGTTCTTC	CAISESLGGNEQFF
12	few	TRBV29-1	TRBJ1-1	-	TGCAGCGGGACAGATTCTATCACTGAAGCTTTCTTT	CSGTDSITEAFF
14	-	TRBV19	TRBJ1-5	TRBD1	TGTGCCAGTAGGGGGACAGCTAGCAATCAGCCCCAGCATTTT	CASRGTASNQPQHF
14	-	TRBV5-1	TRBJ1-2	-	TGCGCCAGCAGCTTAACAGGGTCGCAGGATGGCTACACCTTC	CASSLTGSQDGYTF
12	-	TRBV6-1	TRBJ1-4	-	TGTGCCAGTGGGGAGGGACCCGAAAAACTGTTTTTT	CASGEGPEKLFF
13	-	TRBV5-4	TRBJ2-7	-	TGTGCCAGCAGCCCGCCGGACTCTTACGAGCAGTACTTC	CASSPPDSYEQYF
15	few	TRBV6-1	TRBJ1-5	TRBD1	TGTGCCAGCGTAATGGACAGGGCGGGCAATCAGCCCCAGCATTTT	CASVMDRAGNQPQHF
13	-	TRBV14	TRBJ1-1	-	TGTGCCAGCAGCCAAGACAGGAACACTGAAGCTTTCTTT	CASSQDRNTEAFF
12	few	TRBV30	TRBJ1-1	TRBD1	TGTGCCTGGAGTATGCAGGGGGCGCGCGCTTTCTTT	CAWSMQGARAFF
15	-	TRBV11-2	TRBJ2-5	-	TGTGCCAGCAGCCAGGCCGACGTGGGGCGGGAGACCCAGTACTTC	CASSQADVGRETQYF
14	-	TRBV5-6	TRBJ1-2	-	TGTGCCAGCAGCTTGGAGGGACACGGCTATGGCTACACCTTC	CASSLEGHGYGYTF
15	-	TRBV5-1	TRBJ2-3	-	TGCGCCAGCAGCTTGGTTCCTAGCGGCACAGATACGCAGTATTTT	CASSLVPSGTDTQYF
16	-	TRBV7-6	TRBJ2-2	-	TGTGCCAGCAGCGGCTCCCCTGGGGGGGCGTCGGGGGAGCTGTTTTTT	CASSGSPGGASGELFF
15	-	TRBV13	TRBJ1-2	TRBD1	TGTGCCAGCAGCTTAGGGACAGGGACTAACTATGGCTACACCTTC	CASSLGTGTNYGYTF
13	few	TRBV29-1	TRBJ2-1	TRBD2	TGCAGCGTCATGGGACTAGCGGGACGGGAGCAGTTCTTC	CSVMGLAGREQFF
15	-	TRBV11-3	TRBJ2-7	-	TGTGCCAGCAGCCCCCGGACTGGAATCTCCTACGAGCAGTACTTC	CASSPRTGISYEQYF
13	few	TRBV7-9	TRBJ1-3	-	TGTGCCAGCAGCTTAATAGAGGGAAACACCATATATTTT	CASSLIEGNTIYF